The next 6 T cell receptor beta chains were all read from a single sample in a study of blood T cell repertoires in COVID-19. The repertoire was sequenced with immunoSEQ multiplex PCR; TCRdb's copy has only in-frame clones and lacks some. The sample gives approximately 300,000 clones, approximately 86% of which show up once; over 2% is in the top ten. Sequenced: PBMCs or T cells enriched from blood (not recorded which). The receptor source for this set is a woman between 18 and 29 years old who had recovered from COVID-19.

The V call is TRBV27, the J call TRBJ2-3, with 7 bases aligning to TRBD2. V was pared by 3 bases and J by 2 bases, with 5 bases of the junction left unmatched. The germline CDR1 and CDR2 sequences are MNHEY and SMNVEV (reference sequence). This CDR3 has 15 amino acids. The CDR3 coding sequence is TGTGCCAGCAGTTTCGGGGGGTGGGCCACAGATACGCAGTATTTT. It specifies CASSFGGWATDTQYF.

The rearrangement uses TRBV28 and TRBJ2-7; 12 bases align to TRBD2. This CDR3 has 16 amino acids. V shed 2 bases and J 6 bases; nucleotides not matched to a gene: 8. Germline values: CDR1 MDHEN, CDR2 SYDVKM. The DNA of the CDR3 is TGTGCCAGCAGTTTAGTGACTAGCGGGAGACACTCCGAGCAGTACTTC. It translates to CASSLVTSGRHSEQYF.

The chain joins TRBV28 to TRBJ2-7; 11 nucleotides agree with TRBD2. This CDR3 is 16 amino acids long. Germline assignment: CDR1 MDHEN and CDR2 SYDVKM. V lost 6 bases, J lost 1 base, and 8 bases stayed unmatched. The CDR3 DNA reads TGTGCCAGCAGCATCGGCCCTAGCGGGGGGTCCTACGAGCAGTACTTC. Amino acids: CASSIGPSGGSYEQYF.

This sequence joins TRBV5-1 and TRBJ2-7, with 10 positions matching TRBD1. Germline lookup yields CDR1 SGHRS and CDR2 YFSETQ. This CDR3 has 15 amino acids. The trim removed 4 bases at V and 0 bases at J, leaving 4 bases unmatched. CDR3 nucleotides: TGCGCCAGCAGCCCATGGACAGGGGGCTCCTACGAGCAGTACTTC. It yields the protein CASSPWTGGSYEQYF.

The rearrangement joins TRBV29-1 to TRBJ1-2, with 7 bases lining up with TRBD1. The germline V gene has CDR1 SQVTM and CDR2 ANQGSEA. The trim removed 4 bases at V and 0 bases at J, leaving 2 bases unmatched. This CDR3 has 13 residues. This chain's CDR3 is CSVGDRANYGYTF. CDR3 nucleotide sequence: TGCAGCGTTGGGGACAGAGCTAACTATGGCTACACCTTC. Complete variable domain (other parts from reference TRBV29-1 and TRBJ1-2): SAVISQKPSRDICQRGTSLTIQCQVDSQVTMMFWYRQQPGQSLTLIATANQGSEATYESGFVIDKFPISRPNLTFSTLTVSNMSPEDSSIYLCSVGDRANYGYTFGSGTRLTVV.

V and J are TRBV10-3 and TRBJ2-2; 12 bases are a match to TRBD2. Germline-derived CDR1 and CDR2 are ENHRY and SYGVKD. The V gene end was trimmed by 4 bases and the J gene end by 0 bases; junction bases not matched to a gene: 3. This CDR3 contains 17 residues. The CDR3 DNA sequence: TGTGCCATCAGTGGGACTAGCGGGGTAACGAACACCGGGGAGCTGTTTTTT. This encodes CAISGTSGVTNTGELFF.